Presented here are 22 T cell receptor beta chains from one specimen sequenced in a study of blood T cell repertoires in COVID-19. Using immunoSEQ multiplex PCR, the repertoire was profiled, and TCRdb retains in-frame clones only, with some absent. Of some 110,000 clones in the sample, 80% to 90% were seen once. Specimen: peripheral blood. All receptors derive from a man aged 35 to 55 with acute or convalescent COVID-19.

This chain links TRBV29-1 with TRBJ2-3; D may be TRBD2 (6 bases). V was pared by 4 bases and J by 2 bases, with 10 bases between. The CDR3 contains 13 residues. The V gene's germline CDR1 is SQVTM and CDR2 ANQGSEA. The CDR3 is CSVVRTITDTQYF. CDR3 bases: TGCAGCGTTGTCAGGACTATCACAGATACGCAGTATTTT.

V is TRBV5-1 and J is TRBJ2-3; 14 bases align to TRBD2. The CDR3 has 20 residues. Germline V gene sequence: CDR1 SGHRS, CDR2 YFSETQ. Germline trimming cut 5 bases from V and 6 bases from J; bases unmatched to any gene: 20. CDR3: CASSPHRTSGRRTGLDTQYF. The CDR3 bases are TGCGCCAGCAGTCCGCACCGGACTAGCGGGAGGAGGACGGGTTTGGATACGCAGTATTTT.

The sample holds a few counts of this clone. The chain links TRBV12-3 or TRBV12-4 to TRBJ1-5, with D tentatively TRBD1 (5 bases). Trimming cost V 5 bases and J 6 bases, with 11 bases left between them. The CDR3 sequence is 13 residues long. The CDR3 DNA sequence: TGTGCCAGCAGTCTTTCGGGGGGTCAGCCCCAGCATTTT. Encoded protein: CASSLSGGQPQHF.

The CDR3 is CASTLDWNYGYTF. CDR3 DNA: TGTGCCAGCACCCTCGACTGGAACTATGGCTACACCTTC. The V and J genes are TRBV5-4 and TRBJ1-2; no firm D call. Germline V gene data show CDR1 as SGHNT and CDR2 as YYREEE (reference sequence). The CDR3 is made up of 13 amino acids. V gave up 6 bases and J gave up 2 bases, with 11 bases separating them.

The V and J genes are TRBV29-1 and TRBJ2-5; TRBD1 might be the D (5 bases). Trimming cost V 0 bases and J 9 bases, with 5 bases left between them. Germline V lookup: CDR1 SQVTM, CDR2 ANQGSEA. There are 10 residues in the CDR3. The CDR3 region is CSVEEGAQYF. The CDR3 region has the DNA TGCAGCGTTGAAGAAGGGGCCCAGTACTTC.

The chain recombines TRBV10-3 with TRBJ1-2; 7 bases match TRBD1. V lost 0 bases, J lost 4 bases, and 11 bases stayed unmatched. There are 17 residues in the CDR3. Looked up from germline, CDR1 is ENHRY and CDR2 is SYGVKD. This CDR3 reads CAISESRGQLLRYGYTF. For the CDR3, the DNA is TGTGCCATCAGTGAGTCTAGGGGACAGCTTCTTCGCTATGGCTACACCTTC.

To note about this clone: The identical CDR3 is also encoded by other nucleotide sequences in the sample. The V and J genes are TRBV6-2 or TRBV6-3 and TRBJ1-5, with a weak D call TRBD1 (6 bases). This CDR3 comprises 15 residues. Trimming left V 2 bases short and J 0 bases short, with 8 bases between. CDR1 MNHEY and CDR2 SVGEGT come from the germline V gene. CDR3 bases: TGTGCCAGCAGTTACGGCAGGGGTAGCAATCAGCCCCAGCATTTT. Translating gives CASSYGRGSNQPQHF.

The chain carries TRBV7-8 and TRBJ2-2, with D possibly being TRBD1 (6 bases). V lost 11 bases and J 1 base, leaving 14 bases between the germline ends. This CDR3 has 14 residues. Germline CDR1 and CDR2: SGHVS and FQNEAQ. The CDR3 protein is CASGDRLNTGELFF. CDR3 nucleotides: TGTGCCTCCGGTGACAGGCTGAACACCGGGGAGCTGTTTTTT.

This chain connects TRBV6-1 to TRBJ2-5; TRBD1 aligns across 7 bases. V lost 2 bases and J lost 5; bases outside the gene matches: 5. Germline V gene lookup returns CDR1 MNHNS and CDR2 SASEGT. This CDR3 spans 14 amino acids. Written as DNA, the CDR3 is TGTGCCAGCAGTGAACGGGGCAGGGGGGAGACCCAGTACTTC. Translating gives CASSERGRGETQYF.

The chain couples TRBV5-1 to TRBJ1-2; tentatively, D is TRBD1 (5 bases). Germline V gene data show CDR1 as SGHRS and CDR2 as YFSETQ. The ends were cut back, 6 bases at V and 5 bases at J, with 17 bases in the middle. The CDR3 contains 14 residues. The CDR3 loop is CASTLGGLDYGYTF. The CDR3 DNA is TGCGCCAGCACCCTCGGGGGTCTGGATTATGGCTACACCTTC.

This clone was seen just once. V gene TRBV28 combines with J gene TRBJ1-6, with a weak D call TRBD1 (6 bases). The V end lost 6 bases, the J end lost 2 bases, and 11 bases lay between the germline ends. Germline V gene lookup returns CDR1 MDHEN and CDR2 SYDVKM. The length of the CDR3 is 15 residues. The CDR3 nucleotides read TGTGCCAGCAGCCCGGGACAAACCTATAATTCACCCCTCCACTTT. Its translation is CASSPGQTYNSPLHF.

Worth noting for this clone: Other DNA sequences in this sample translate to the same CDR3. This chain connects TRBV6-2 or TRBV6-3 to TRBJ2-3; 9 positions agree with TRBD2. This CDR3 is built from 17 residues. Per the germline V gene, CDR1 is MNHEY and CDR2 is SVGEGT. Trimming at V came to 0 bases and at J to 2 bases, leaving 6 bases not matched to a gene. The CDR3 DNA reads TGTGCCAGCAGTTACTCGAATAGCGGGGGCCTCACAGATACGCAGTATTTT. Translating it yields CASSYSNSGGLTDTQYF.

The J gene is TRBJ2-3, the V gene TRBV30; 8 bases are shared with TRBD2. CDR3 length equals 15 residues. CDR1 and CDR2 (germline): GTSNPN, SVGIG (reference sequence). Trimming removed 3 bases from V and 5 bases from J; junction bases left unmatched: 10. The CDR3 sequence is CAWRLLAAGKDTQYF. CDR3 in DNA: TGTGCCTGGAGGCTACTAGCGGCAGGCAAAGATACGCAGTATTTT.

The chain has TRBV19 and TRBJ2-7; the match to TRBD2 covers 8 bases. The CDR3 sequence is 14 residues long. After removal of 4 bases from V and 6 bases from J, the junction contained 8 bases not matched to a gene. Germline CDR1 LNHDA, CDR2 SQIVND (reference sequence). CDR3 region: CASSTVIRGGEQYF. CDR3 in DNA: TGTGCCAGTAGTACGGTAATTCGGGGGGGCGAGCAGTACTTC. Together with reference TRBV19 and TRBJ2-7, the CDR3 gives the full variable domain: DGGITQSPKYLFRKEGQNVTLSCEQNLNHDAMYWYRQDPGQGLRLIYYSQIVNDFQKGDIAEGYSVSREKKESFPLTVTSAQKNPTAFYLCASSTVIRGGEQYFGPGTRLTVT.

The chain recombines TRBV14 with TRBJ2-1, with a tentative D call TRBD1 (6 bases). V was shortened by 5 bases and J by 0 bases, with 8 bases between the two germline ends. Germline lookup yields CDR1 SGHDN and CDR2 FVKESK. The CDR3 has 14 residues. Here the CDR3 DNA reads TGTGCCAGCAGCGGGGGCCTCTCCTACAATGAGCAGTTCTTC. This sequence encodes CASSGGLSYNEQFF.

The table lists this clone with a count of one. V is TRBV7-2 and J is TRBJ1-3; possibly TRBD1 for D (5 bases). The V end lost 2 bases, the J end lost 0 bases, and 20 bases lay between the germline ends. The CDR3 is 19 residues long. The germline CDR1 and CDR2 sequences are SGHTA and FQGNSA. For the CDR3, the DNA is TGTGCCAGCAGCTTAAGGGGCAGGGCGAAGGGCCTCTCTGGAAACACCATATATTTT. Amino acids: CASSLRGRAKGLSGNTIYF.

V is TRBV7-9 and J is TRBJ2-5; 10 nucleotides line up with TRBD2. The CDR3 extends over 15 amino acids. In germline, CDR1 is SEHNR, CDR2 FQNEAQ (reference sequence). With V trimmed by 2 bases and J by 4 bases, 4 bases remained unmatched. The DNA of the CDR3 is TGTGCCAGCAGCTTAAATCTAGCGGGGGTAGAGACCCAGTACTTC. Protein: CASSLNLAGVETQYF.

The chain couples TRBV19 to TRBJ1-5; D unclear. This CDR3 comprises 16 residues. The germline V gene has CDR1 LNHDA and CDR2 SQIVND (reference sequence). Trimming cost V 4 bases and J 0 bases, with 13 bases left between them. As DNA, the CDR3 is TGTGCCAGTAGTAATCGTAATGTTTATAGCAATCAGCCCCAGCATTTT. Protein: CASSNRNVYSNQPQHF.

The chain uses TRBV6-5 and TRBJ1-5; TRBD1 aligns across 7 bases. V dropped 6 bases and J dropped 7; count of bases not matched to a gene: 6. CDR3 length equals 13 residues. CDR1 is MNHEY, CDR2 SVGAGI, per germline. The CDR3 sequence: CASSSTGRQPQHF. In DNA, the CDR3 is TGTGCCAGCAGCTCGACAGGGAGGCAGCCCCAGCATTTT.

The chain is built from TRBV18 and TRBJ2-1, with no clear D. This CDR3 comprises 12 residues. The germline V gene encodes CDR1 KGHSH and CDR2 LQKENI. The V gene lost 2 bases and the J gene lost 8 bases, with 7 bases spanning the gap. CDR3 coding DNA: TGTGCCAGCTCACCATTGGCGGATGAGCAGTTCTTC. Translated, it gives CASSPLADEQFF.

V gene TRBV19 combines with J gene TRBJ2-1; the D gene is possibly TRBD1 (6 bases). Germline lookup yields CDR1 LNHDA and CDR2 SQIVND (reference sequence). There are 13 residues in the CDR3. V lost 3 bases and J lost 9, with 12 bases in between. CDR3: CASSIKIRGEQFF. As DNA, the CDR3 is TGTGCCAGTAGTATTAAGATCAGGGGTGAGCAGTTCTTC.

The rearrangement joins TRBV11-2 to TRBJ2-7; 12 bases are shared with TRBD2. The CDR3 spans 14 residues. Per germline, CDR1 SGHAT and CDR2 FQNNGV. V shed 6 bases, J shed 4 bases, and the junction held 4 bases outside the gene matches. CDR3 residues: CASRWTSGEYEQYF. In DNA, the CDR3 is TGTGCCAGCAGATGGACTAGCGGGGAATACGAGCAGTACTTC.